This TCR beta chain was identified in a study of blood T cells in healthy people across ages. Sample-barcoded 5' priming and a J-beta primer mix drove a second PCR of roughly 6 to 12 cycles. Via MiXCR, TCRdb re-called the 5' RACE reads, giving one row per CDR3 protein. The data show roughly 800,000 distinct CDR3 sequences, more than 45% seen once. The CDR3 sequence is 14 residues long. Losses at the gene ends were 2 bases for V and 9 bases for J; bases not matched to a gene: 5. Germline V gene data show CDR1 as MNHNS and CDR2 as SASEGT. This sequence originates from a man aged 25 to 40 in good health. The sequencing input was blood. This chain joins TRBV6-1 and TRBJ2-4; 9 bases map to TRBD2. CDR3: CASSESGGRGIQYF. The DNA of the CDR3 is TGTGCCAGCAGTGAAAGCGGGGGGCGCGGCATTCAGTACTTC.